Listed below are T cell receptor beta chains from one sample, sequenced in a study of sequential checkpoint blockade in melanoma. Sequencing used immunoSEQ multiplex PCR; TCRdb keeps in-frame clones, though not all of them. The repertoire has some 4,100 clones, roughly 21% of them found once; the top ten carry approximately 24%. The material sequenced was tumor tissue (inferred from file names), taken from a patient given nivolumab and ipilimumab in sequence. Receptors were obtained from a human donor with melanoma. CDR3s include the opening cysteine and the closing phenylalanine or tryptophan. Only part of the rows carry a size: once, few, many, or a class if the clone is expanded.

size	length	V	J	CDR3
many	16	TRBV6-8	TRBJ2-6	CASSYSNPLGANVLTF
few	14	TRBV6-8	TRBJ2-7	CASSPRGLGYEQYF
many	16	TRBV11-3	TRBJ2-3	CASSSPGTPSTDTQYF
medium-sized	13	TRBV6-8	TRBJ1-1	CASSQQDNTEAFF
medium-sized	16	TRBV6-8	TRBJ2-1	CASSYSPGGDYNEQFF
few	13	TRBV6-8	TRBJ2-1	CASSDSGTSEQFF
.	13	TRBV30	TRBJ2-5	CAWSPTGVKTQYF
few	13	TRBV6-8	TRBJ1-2	CASRKGQNYGYTF
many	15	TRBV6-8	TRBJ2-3	CAISDSTRITNTQYF
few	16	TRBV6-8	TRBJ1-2	CASSSQDKVAPHGYTF
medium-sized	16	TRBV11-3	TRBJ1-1	CASSPPGAQTNTEAFF
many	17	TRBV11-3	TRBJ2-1	CASRTNRGLSIYNEQFF
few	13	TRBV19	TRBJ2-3	CASSIIGQETQYF
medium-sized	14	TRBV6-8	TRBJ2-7	CASGRLAGNYEQYF
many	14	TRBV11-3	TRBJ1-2	CASNEMTGGGGYTF
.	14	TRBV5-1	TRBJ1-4	CASSRTAEGEKLFF
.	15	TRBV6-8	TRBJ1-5	CASRDSARDVQPQHF
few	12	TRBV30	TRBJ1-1	CACSRTVAEAFF
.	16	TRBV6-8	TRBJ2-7	CASSYGSRGSSYEQYF
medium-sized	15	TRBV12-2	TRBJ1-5	CAISTGTGINQPQHF
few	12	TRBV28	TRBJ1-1	CASRLQGTEAFF
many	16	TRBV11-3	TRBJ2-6	CASSQGKGTGANVLTF
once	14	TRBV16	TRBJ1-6	CASSLNRVNSPLHF
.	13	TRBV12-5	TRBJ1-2	CASRDTYNYGYTF
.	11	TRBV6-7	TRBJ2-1	CAISESRGTVF
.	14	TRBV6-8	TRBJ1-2	CASSKGQGNYGYTF
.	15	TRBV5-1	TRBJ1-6	CASSLETAGNSPLHF
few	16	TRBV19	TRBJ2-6	CASSITVNSGANVLTF
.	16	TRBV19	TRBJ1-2	CASSATIQGIILGYTF
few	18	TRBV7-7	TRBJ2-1	CASSSGTGYLTGNNEQFF
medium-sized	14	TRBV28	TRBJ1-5	CASSPRVGDQPQHF
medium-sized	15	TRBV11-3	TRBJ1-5	CASSPAGGAHQPQHF
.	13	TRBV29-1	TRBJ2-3	CSVSRVTADTQYF
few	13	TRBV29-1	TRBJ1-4	CSVLHRLGGQLFF
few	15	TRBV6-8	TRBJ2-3	CASSSGTSVTDTQYF
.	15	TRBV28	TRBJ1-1	CASRGATGMGAEAFF
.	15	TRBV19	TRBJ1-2	CASSAAGTGYEGYTF
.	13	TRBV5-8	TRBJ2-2	CASRESRGGELFF
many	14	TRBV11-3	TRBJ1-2	CASSFYGSPYGYTF
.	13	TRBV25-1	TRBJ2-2	CATSEGSYGELFF
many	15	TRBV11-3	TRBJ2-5	CASSMGLARQETQYF
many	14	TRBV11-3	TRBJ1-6	CASSLPGTGSPLHF
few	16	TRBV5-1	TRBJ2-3	CASSLSVITSTDTQYF
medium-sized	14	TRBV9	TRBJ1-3	CASSVGGVEDTIYF
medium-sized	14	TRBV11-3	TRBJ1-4	CASSLGGGREKLFF